One sample yielded the 30 T cell receptor beta chains listed below, sequenced in a study of blood T cell repertoires in COVID-19. Sequencing was performed with immunoSEQ multiplex PCR; in TCRdb, only in-frame clones are kept and a portion is missing. The sample holds 200,000 to 300,000 clones, more than 75% seen once. The sample was PBMCs or T cells enriched from blood (not recorded which). These receptors were obtained from a woman between 18 and 30 years old who had recovered from COVID-19.

Of note for this clone: Within the sample, other DNA sequences also encode this same CDR3. This rearrangement joins TRBV19 to TRBJ1-5; 9 bases are a match to TRBD1. This CDR3 spans 15 amino acids. CDR1 is LNHDA, CDR2 SQIVND, per germline (reference sequence). The trim removed 6 bases at V and 6 bases at J, leaving 9 bases unmatched. The DNA for the CDR3 is TGTGCCAGTAGCCCAACAGGGGGCGCGGGTCAGCCCCAGCATTTT. Translated: CASSPTGGAGQPQHF.

The rearrangement links TRBV14 to TRBJ2-5; TRBD2 is a possible D gene (7 bases). Trimming took off 0 bases at V and 5 bases at J, with 13 bases between the two ends. This CDR3 spans 15 amino acids. Germline values: CDR1 SGHDN, CDR2 FVKESK. As DNA, the CDR3 is TGTGCCAGCAGCCAAGAGTGGGGGGGCCGGGAGACCCAGTACTTC. This sequence encodes CASSQEWGGRETQYF.

The chain links TRBV5-1 to TRBJ1-1; 12 positions match TRBD1. Germline trimming cut 4 bases from V and 2 bases from J; bases unmatched to any gene: 6. This CDR3 has 16 amino acids. Germline V CDR1 and CDR2: SGHRS, YFSETQ. CDR3 nucleotides: TGCGCCAGCAGCCAGGGACAGGGGGCAGGCAACACTGAAGCTTTCTTT. It specifies CASSQGQGAGNTEAFF.

The rearrangement links TRBV7-2 to TRBJ2-3; 12 nucleotides agree with TRBD2. The CDR3 length is 18 residues. Germline CDR1 and CDR2: SGHTA and FQGNSA. The V and J ends lost 1 base and 0 bases, in that order; junction bases with no gene match: 5. CDR3 nucleotide sequence: TGTGCCAGCAGCTTAGGGCTAGCGGGAGGGCTAAGCACAGATACGCAGTATTTT. It yields the protein CASSLGLAGGLSTDTQYF.

The chain couples TRBV29-1 to TRBJ2-5; unclear D gene. The germline CDR1 and CDR2 sequences are SQVTM and ANQGSEA. V was shortened by 4 bases and J by 4 bases, with 13 bases between the two germline ends. The CDR3 has 13 residues. The CDR3 DNA follows: TGCAGCGTTGTGTGGGTGGCGGTAGAGACCCAGTACTTC. Its protein is CSVVWVAVETQYF.

The rearrangement joins TRBV2 to TRBJ1-3, with 9 bases that match TRBD1. The CDR3 runs to 14 residues. V dropped 6 bases and J dropped 10; count of bases not matched to a gene: 10. Germline V gene data show CDR1 as SNHLY and CDR2 as FYNNEI. CDR3 amino acids: CASRSGQGPGTIYF. CDR3 DNA: TGTGCCAGCAGGTCGGGACAGGGCCCTGGAACCATATATTTT.

J is TRBJ2-7 and V is TRBV19; 7 nucleotides align to TRBD1. Unmatched junction bases numbered 7, after V lost 5 bases and J lost 3 bases. The CDR3 is 14 residues long. Looked up from germline, CDR1 is LNHDA and CDR2 is SQIVND (reference sequence). The CDR3 is CASSPGQSLYEQYF. The CDR3, as DNA: TGTGCCAGTAGTCCGGGACAGTCCCTCTACGAGCAGTACTTC.

The rearrangement uses TRBV18 and TRBJ2-1; D is perhaps TRBD2 (6 bases). Germline V lookup: CDR1 KGHSH, CDR2 LQKENI. Deletions cut 5 bases from V and 5 bases from J, with 10 bases between. This CDR3 spans 13 amino acids. The CDR3 DNA follows: TGTGCCAGCTCAGCGGGACCGCACAATGAGCAGTTCTTC. Translation: CASSAGPHNEQFF.

The genes are TRBV25-1 and TRBJ1-3; D gene uncertain. This CDR3 contains 16 residues. CDR1 is MGHDK, CDR2 SYGVNS, per germline. V lost 1 base and J lost 0, with 10 bases in between. In nucleotides, the CDR3 is TGTGCCAGCAGTGAATGGGAGGACGGCTCTGGAAACACCATATATTTT. It yields the protein CASSEWEDGSGNTIYF.

This clone was observed a handful of times. The chain couples TRBV5-1 to TRBJ2-2, with no clear D. With 2 bases removed from V and 4 bases from J, the gap between germline ends came to 9 bases. Germline V gene data show CDR1 as SGHRS and CDR2 as YFSETQ. The CDR3 length is 14 residues. The CDR3 reads CASSLPRSTGELFF. The CDR3 coding sequence is TGCGCCAGCAGCTTACCGCGGAGCACCGGGGAGCTGTTTTTT.

The CDR3 sequence: CASSLQSRGNTGELFF. The CDR3, as DNA: TGTGCCAGCAGCCTCCAAAGCCGGGGTAACACCGGGGAGCTGTTTTTT. The rearrangement links TRBV14 to TRBJ2-2, with D perhaps TRBD2 (5 bases). CDR1 and CDR2 (germline): SGHDN, FVKESK. The CDR3 has 16 amino acids. Trimming cost V 4 bases and J 2 bases, with 14 bases left between them.

The chain recombines TRBV11-2 with TRBJ2-7, with D unresolved. The CDR3 runs 12 residues. Germline CDR1 reads SGHAT; CDR2 reads FQNNGV. V was pared by 1 base and J by 7 bases, with 8 bases between. This CDR3 is CASSLGASEQYF. The CDR3 DNA reads as TGTGCCAGCAGCTTAGGGGCGTCGGAGCAGTACTTC.

This chain connects TRBV6-5 to TRBJ2-5; no clear D. In germline, CDR1 is MNHEY, CDR2 SVGAGI. CDR3 length: 12 amino acids. V was shortened by 8 bases and J by 8 bases, with 15 bases between the two germline ends. The CDR3 is CASRWSLGTQYF. CDR3 nucleotides: TGTGCCAGCCGTTGGAGCCTTGGAACCCAGTACTTC.

This clone was observed a handful of times. The chain recombines TRBV19 with TRBJ2-7; 8 nucleotides agree with TRBD2. The germline V gene encodes CDR1 LNHDA and CDR2 SQIVND (reference sequence). This CDR3 region has 15 residues. V lost 5 bases, J lost 0 bases, and 6 bases stayed unmatched. The CDR3 region is CASSARLAPSYEQYF. Here the CDR3 DNA reads TGTGCCAGTAGTGCCCGACTAGCGCCCTCCTACGAGCAGTACTTC.

The gene calls are TRBV7-8 and TRBJ1-1; D is unresolved. Germline values: CDR1 SGHVS, CDR2 FQNEAQ. V was cut by 3 bases and J by 2 bases, with 10 bases left in between. The CDR3 extends over 14 amino acids. The CDR3 sequence: CASSFRSPNTEAFF. The CDR3, as DNA: TGTGCCAGCAGCTTCCGGAGTCCTAACACTGAAGCTTTCTTT. Variable domain in full (rest from reference TRBV7-8 and TRBJ1-1): GAGVSQSPRYKVAKRGQDVALRCDPISGHVSLFWYQQALGQGPEFLTYFQNEAQLDKSGLPSDRFFAERPEGSVSTLKIQRTQQEDSAVYLCASSFRSPNTEAFFGQGTRLTVV.

The genes are TRBV2 and TRBJ1-1; a weak D match, TRBD1 (5 bases). V gave up 7 bases and J gave up 0 bases, with 12 bases separating them. The germline V gene has CDR1 SNHLY and CDR2 FYNNEI. There are 14 residues in the CDR3. The CDR3 coding sequence is TGTGCCAGCACCCGACAGAGCCTGAACACTGAAGCTTTCTTT. Amino acids: CASTRQSLNTEAFF.

The chain combines TRBV24-1 with TRBJ2-3, with 9 positions matching TRBD1. The CDR3 spans 15 residues. The germline V gene encodes CDR1 KGHDR and CDR2 SFDVKD. V lost 7 bases and J lost 3; bases outside the gene matches: 7. The CDR3 bases are TGTGCCACCAGGGCCGGGACAGGGATAACAGATACGCAGTATTTT. This encodes CATRAGTGITDTQYF.

This chain's CDR3 is CASSDRGKRSYEQYF. CDR3 sequence (DNA): TGTGCCAGCAGCGACAGGGGTAAACGGTCCTACGAGCAGTACTTC. The chain recombines TRBV11-3 with TRBJ2-7, with 8 bases aligning to TRBD1. The V gene's germline CDR1 is SGHNT and CDR2 YENEEA. CDR3 length equals 15 residues. Trimming removed 5 bases from V and 1 base from J; junction bases left unmatched: 7.

The J gene is TRBJ1-1, the V gene TRBV19; D perhaps matches TRBD1 (6 bases). Trimming removed 7 bases at V and 2 bases at J, with 11 bases between. Germline V gene sequence: CDR1 LNHDA, CDR2 SQIVND (reference sequence). CDR3 length: 13 amino acids. The CDR3 coding sequence is TGTGCCAGTAAGGGGACACTTAACACTGAAGCTTTCTTT. Encoded protein: CASKGTLNTEAFF.

The chain recombines TRBV2 with TRBJ2-7; 7 nucleotides agree with TRBD1. CDR3 length: 14 residues. V gave up 3 bases and J gave up 4 bases; unmatched junction bases: 6. CDR1 and CDR2 (germline): SNHLY, FYNNEI. The CDR3 nucleotides read TGTGCCAGCAGTGACGACAGGGAATCGTACGAGCAGTACTTC. Residues: CASSDDRESYEQYF.

This chain uses TRBV18 with TRBJ2-5; 11 nucleotides match TRBD2. J was trimmed by 5 bases and V by 2 bases; bases with no gene match: 13. Per the germline V gene, CDR1 is KGHSH and CDR2 is LQKENI. CDR3 length: 18 amino acids. The CDR3 DNA follows: TGTGCCAGCTCACCAATCGTCGGTAGCGGGAGGGCAAAGGAGACCCAGTACTTC. This sequence encodes CASSPIVGSGRAKETQYF.

The chain carries TRBV15 and TRBJ2-5; D is perhaps TRBD1 (6 bases). The CDR3 consists of 14 residues. Germline V gene data show CDR1 as LNHNV and CDR2 as YYDKDF (reference sequence). Trimming shortened V by 3 bases and J by 5 bases, and 13 bases separated the two germline ends. In nucleotides, the CDR3 is TGTGCCACCAGCAGGGACCCGAGGGGGGAGACCCAGTACTTC. Translated, it gives CATSRDPRGETQYF.

J is TRBJ2-7 and V is TRBV5-1; 11 bases line up with TRBD2. V lost 10 bases to trimming and J lost 3 bases; unmatched junction nucleotides: 24. The CDR3 extends over 19 amino acids. Germline CDR1 is SGHRS and CDR2 is YFSETQ. This CDR3 reads CACTRQPRTSGLSHYEQYF. Here the CDR3 DNA reads TGCGCCTGCACTAGGCAGCCTAGGACTAGCGGGTTGTCTCACTACGAGCAGTACTTC.

The chain carries TRBV5-1 and TRBJ2-1; 7 bases are a match to TRBD1. The CDR3 totals 16 residues. V lost 2 bases to trimming and J lost 0 bases; unmatched junction nucleotides: 5. From germline, CDR1 is SGHRS and CDR2 YFSETQ. The CDR3 spells CASSFTGVGSYNEQFF. Written as DNA, the CDR3 is TGCGCCAGCAGCTTTACAGGGGTAGGCTCCTACAATGAGCAGTTCTTC.

Points on this clone: Lacking the conserved final phenylalanine or tryptophan, this CDR3 likely reflects a read error. The DNA is omitted, as the CDR3 cannot be located on it reliably, and the CDR3 follows TCRdb's listing. The chain couples TRBV19 to TRBJ1-2; the D call of TRBD1 is as the table states it, not checked on the DNA. Ends included, the CDR3 has 10 residues. The V gene's germline CDR1 is LNHDA and CDR2 SQIVND (reference sequence). CDR3 residues: CASSIVGAAV.

The CDR3 region has the DNA TGTGCCAGCAGTTCGGGACATCTCTATGGCTACACCTTC. Protein product: CASSSGHLYGYTF. This chain connects TRBV12-3 or TRBV12-4 to TRBJ1-2; possible D gene TRBD1, 6 bases. V lost 4 bases, J lost 4 bases, and 10 bases lay in between. The CDR3 loop spans 13 amino acids.

The chain combines TRBV5-5 with TRBJ1-1; D is perhaps TRBD1 (6 bases). Per germline, CDR1 SGHKS and CDR2 YYEKEE (reference sequence). The CDR3 covers 16 residues. With 2 bases removed from V and 1 base from J, the gap between germline ends came to 15 bases. CDR3 amino acids: CASSLYQGQSNTEAFF. The DNA of the CDR3 is TGTGCCAGCAGCTTATACCAGGGGCAATCGAACACTGAAGCTTTCTTT.

The chain links TRBV5-5 to TRBJ2-7, with D possibly being TRBD1 (6 bases). Trimming removed 2 bases at V and 3 bases at J, with 12 bases between. CDR1 is SGHKS and CDR2 is YYEKEE in the germline V gene (reference sequence). The CDR3 is made up of 14 amino acids. CDR3 sequence: CASSFNRDNYEQYF. For the CDR3, the DNA is TGTGCCAGCAGCTTTAACAGGGATAACTACGAGCAGTACTTC. Full variable domain (outside the CDR3, taken from reference TRBV5-5 and TRBJ2-7): DAGVTQSPTHLIKTRGQQVTLRCSPISGHKSVSWYQQVLGQGPQFIFQYYEKEERGRGNFPDRFSARQFPNYSSELNVNALLLGDSALYLCASSFNRDNYEQYFGPGTRLTVT.

The CDR3 DNA is TGTGCCAGCAGCCCATCCCACGAGCAGTACTTC. Protein: CASSPSHEQYF. The gene calls are TRBV7-8 and TRBJ2-7, with no clear D. Trimming removed 5 bases at V and 5 bases at J, with 7 bases between. Germline V CDR1 and CDR2: SGHVS, FQNEAQ. This CDR3 is 11 amino acids long.

This clone has more than one count but fewer than ten. CDR3 residues: CAISEETENTEAFF. The CDR3 DNA is TGTGCCATCAGTGAAGAGACTGAGAACACTGAAGCTTTCTTT. V gene TRBV10-3 combines with J gene TRBJ1-1; no clear D. Germline-derived CDR1 and CDR2 are ENHRY and SYGVKD. V lost 3 bases and J lost 1, with 9 bases in between. CDR3 length equals 14 residues.